Below are 8 T cell receptor beta chains sequenced from a single sample in a study of blood T cell repertoires in COVID-19 (dated by TCRdb to 2019 to 2021). The library came from the immunoSEQ multiplex PCR assay. What TCRdb holds here is the immuneACCESS table cut down to in-frame rearrangements. Part of the clones is not present; checked against another copy, under half of the missing clones reflect an unresolved V gene, and the others are unexplained. The sample profile shows about 15,000 clones; 85% to 90% of them were found once. The ten most abundant clones make up 2.4% of the sample. The sequenced sample consisted of peripheral blood. These receptors all come from a woman in her seventies in a cohort sampled during active or convalescent COVID-19.

In its sample, this clone was seen a few times. The chain couples TRBV3-1 (or the pseudogene TRBV3-2) to TRBJ1-2, with D possibly TRBD1 on 5 matching bases. Germline V gene sequence: CDR1 LGHDT, CDR2 YNNKEL (reference sequence). The CDR3 sequence is 13 residues long. The germline V and J ends were trimmed by 4 bases and 8 bases, with 14 bases remaining between them. CDR3 nucleotide sequence: TGTGCCAGCAGCCTGAGGGGAGGTGAGGGCTACACCTTC. Translation gives CASSLRGGEGYTF.

The chain couples TRBV7-9 to TRBJ2-5; the D gene is possibly TRBD1 (5 bases). Trimming stripped 4 bases from V and 1 base from J, with 7 bases between. CDR3 length equals 13 residues. Germline CDR1 is SEHNR and CDR2 is FQNEAQ (reference sequence). The chain's CDR3 is CASSSRGQETQYF. The CDR3 DNA reads TGTGCCAGCAGCTCAAGGGGCCAAGAGACCCAGTACTTC. Combining the CDR3 with reference TRBV7-9 and TRBJ2-5 gives the whole variable domain DTGVSQNPRHKITKRGQNVTFRCDPISEHNRLYWYRQTLGQGPEFLTYFQNEAQLEKSRLLSDRFSAERPKGSFSTLEIQRTEQGDSAMYLCASSSRGQETQYFGPGTRLLVL.

This rearrangement joins TRBV11-2 to TRBJ1-6; D is ambiguous. Trimming stripped 4 bases from V and 7 bases from J, with 5 bases between. The germline V gene encodes CDR1 SGHAT and CDR2 FQNNGV. CDR3 size: 12 residues. CDR3 sequence (DNA): TGTGCCAGCAGCTATCAGAATTCACCCCTCCACTTT. The encoded protein is CASSYQNSPLHF.

This clone showed up just once. This chain's CDR3 is CASSPGTSLNYGYTF. The DNA of the CDR3 is TGTGCCAGCAGTCCCGGGACTTCCCTTAACTATGGCTACACCTTC. The chain links TRBV5-4 to TRBJ1-2, with D possibly matching TRBD1 (5 bases). Deletions cut 5 bases from V and 1 base from J, with 15 bases between. Per germline, CDR1 SGHNT and CDR2 YYREEE (reference sequence). This CDR3 is 15 amino acids long. Using reference TRBV5-4 and TRBJ1-2 for the parts outside the CDR3, the full variable domain is ETGVTQSPTHLIKTRGQQVTLRCSSQSGHNTVSWYQQALGQGPQFIFQYYREEENGRGNFPPRFSGLQFPNYSSELNVNALELDDSALYLCASSPGTSLNYGYTFGSGTRLTVV.

The chain joins TRBV3-1 (or the pseudogene TRBV3-2) to TRBJ1-1; TRBD1 is a possible D gene (6 bases). This CDR3 comprises 15 residues. Germline V gives CDR1 LGHDT, CDR2 YNNKEL (reference sequence). The germline V and J ends were trimmed by 3 bases and 1 base, with 12 bases remaining between them. The DNA for the CDR3 is TGTGCCAGCAGCCAGCTGTGGGGGCGGAACACTGAAGCTTTCTTT. It translates to CASSQLWGRNTEAFF.

With regard to this clone: The junction shows a germline mismatch at one end, possibly a read error. Here the CDR3 DNA reads TGTGCCTGGAGCGTTAACCGGGACAGGGGGCTTTTAGGCTTT. Translating gives CAWSVNRDRGLLGF. This rearrangement joins TRBV30 to TRBJ1-1, with TRBD1 matching 12 bases. Germline V gene lookup returns CDR1 GTSNPN and CDR2 SVGIG (reference sequence). The CDR3 loop spans 14 amino acids.

This chain links TRBV14 with TRBJ1-4; TRBD1 aligns across 7 bases. Trimming took 5 bases from V and 7 from J; bases not matched to a gene: 10. The germline gives CDR1 SGHDN, CDR2 FVKESK. The CDR3 is 15 amino acids. CDR3 DNA sequence: TGTGCCAGCAGCTCCTACAGGGGAGAATCTGAAAAACTGTTTTTT. Translated: CASSSYRGESEKLFF.

The DNA for the CDR3 is TGTGCCATCAGTTGGACAGAAAACACTGAAGCTTTCTTT. It translates to CAISWTENTEAFF. The chain joins TRBV10-3 to TRBJ1-1; the D gene is possibly TRBD1 (6 bases). The V and J ends lost 5 bases and 2 bases respectively, with 9 bases between them. The CDR3 covers 13 residues. In germline, CDR1 is ENHRY, CDR2 SYGVKD.